The T cell receptor (beta chain) described here comes from a study of cytomegalovirus exposure and HLA in healthy donors. Healthy bone marrow donors formed the donor group. Germline V CDR1 and CDR2: SQVTM, ANQGSEA. The CDR3 loop spans 11 amino acids. V lost 2 bases and J lost 10, with 11 bases in between. As to this clone: What it binds is not known.

PCR primers comprised 60 Vbeta and 13 Jbeta primers. Profiling relied on immunoSEQ multiplex PCR, and the TCRdb table lists in-frame clones only, not all of them. Its clone listing holds 180,000 or so clones. Study results and limitations: The number of N-insertions in an Asian-associated ancestry cluster was reportedly below the approximately 700-donor mean in a later analysis. The authors confirmed in vitro that three CMV-associated chains were specific for CMV antigens. Judged likely to be a sequencing artifact was a cluster of highly shared sequence variants.

The source material was PBMCs. This TCR was sampled from a woman aged 18-35 years in good health and CMV-seropositive. The V call is TRBV29-1, the J call TRBJ1-1; no firm D call. The CDR3 coding sequence is TGCAGCGTTGAACATTCGGGTAGAGCTTTCTTT. It encodes CSVEHSGRAFF.